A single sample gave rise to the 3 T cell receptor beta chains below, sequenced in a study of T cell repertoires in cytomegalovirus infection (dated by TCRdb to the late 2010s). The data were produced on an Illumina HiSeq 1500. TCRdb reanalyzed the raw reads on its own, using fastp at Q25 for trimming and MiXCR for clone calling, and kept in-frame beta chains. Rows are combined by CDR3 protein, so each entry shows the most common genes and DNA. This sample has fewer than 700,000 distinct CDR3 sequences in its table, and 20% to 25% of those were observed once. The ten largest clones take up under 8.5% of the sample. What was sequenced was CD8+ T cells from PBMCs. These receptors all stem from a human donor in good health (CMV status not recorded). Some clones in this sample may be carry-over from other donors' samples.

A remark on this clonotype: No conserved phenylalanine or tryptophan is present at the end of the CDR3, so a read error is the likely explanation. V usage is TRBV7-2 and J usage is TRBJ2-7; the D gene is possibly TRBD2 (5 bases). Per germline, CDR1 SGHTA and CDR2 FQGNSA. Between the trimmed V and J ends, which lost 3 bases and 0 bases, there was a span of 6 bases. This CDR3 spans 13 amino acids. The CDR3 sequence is CASSFAGSYEQYC. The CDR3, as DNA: TGTGCCAGCAGCTTTGCGGGCTCCTACGAGCAGTACTGC.

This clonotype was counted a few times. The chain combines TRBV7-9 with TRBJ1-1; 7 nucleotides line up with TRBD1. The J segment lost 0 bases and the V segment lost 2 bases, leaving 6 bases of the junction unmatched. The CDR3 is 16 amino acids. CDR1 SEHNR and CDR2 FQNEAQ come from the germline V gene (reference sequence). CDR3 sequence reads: CASSLRDRFLNTEAFF. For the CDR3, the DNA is TGTGCCAGCAGCTTAAGGGACAGATTCCTGAACACTGAAGCTTTCTTT. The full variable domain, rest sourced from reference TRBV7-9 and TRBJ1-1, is DTGVSQNPRHKITKRGQNVTFRCDPISEHNRLYWYRQTLGQGPEFLTYFQNEAQLEKSRLLSDRFSAERPKGSFSTLEIQRTEQGDSAMYLCASSLRDRFLNTEAFFGQGTRLTVV.

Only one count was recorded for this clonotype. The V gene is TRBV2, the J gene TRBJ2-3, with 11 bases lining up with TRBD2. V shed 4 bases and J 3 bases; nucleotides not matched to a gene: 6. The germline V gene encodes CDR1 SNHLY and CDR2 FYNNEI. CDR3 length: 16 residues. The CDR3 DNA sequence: TGTGCCAGCAGTGCGACTAGCGGGGACTCGACAGATACGCAGTATTTT. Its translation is CASSATSGDSTDTQYF.